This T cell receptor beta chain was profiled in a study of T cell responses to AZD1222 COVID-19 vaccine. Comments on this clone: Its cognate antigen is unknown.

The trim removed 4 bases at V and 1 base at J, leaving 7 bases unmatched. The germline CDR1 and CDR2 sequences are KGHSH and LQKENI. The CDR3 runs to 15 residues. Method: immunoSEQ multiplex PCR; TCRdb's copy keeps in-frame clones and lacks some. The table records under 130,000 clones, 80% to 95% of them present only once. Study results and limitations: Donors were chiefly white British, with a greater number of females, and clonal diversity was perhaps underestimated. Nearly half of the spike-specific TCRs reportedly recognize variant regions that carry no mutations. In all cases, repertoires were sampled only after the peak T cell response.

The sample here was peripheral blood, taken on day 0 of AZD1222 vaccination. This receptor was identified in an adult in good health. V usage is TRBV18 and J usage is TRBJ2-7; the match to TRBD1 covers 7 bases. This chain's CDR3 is CASSLSGTESYEQYF. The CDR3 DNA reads TGTGCCAGCTCACTCTCCGGGACAGAATCCTACGAGCAGTACTTC.